This is a list of T cell receptor beta chains from one sample in a study of persistence of HIV-infected CD4 T cells. Generated by immunoSEQ multiplex PCR, the TCRdb table keeps only in-frame clones and is missing some. This table holds some 45,000 clones, roughly nine tenths found once. Their antigens are not known. The specimen comprised CD4+ T cells sorted from PBMCs after roughly 18-hour stimulation, sampled from a patient who received antiretroviral therapy. These receptors all come from an adult woman with HIV who was CMV-seropositive. Each CDR3 is given without its conserved first and last residue. The order of the fields is V gene, J gene, CDR3 protein.

v_call: TRBV6-5
j_call: TRBJ2-5
cdr3_aa: ASNLAGNVETQY

v_call: TRBV18
j_call: TRBJ1-1
cdr3_aa: ASSPTGQTNTEAF

v_call: TRBV7-8
j_call: TRBJ1-4
cdr3_aa: ASSLSGQAFEKLF

v_call: TRBV30
j_call: TRBJ2-5
cdr3_aa: AWSAGLPGETQY

v_call: TRBV6-4
j_call: TRBJ1-1
cdr3_aa: ASSVVANTEAF

v_call: TRBV4-2
j_call: TRBJ1-1
cdr3_aa: ASSQGGKNTEAF

v_call: TRBV5-8
j_call: TRBJ1-1
cdr3_aa: ASSPWIRGEAF

v_call: TRBV5-6
j_call: TRBJ1-2
cdr3_aa: ASSLDSGTANYGYT

v_call: TRBV7-9
j_call: TRBJ2-5
cdr3_aa: ASSLQTSAQY

v_call: TRBV5-1
j_call: TRBJ1-1
cdr3_aa: ASSSRGQSPTEAF

v_call: TRBV5-1
j_call: TRBJ1-1
cdr3_aa: ASSYAGSANTEAF

v_call: TRBV6-5
j_call: TRBJ1-3
cdr3_aa: AGQSSGNTIY

v_call: TRBV30
j_call: TRBJ2-5
cdr3_aa: AWGRGLETQY

v_call: TRBV6-1
j_call: TRBJ1-5
cdr3_aa: ASSEVDSNQPQH

v_call: TRBV10-3
j_call: TRBJ2-5
cdr3_aa: AISEDTGKQETQY

v_call: TRBV5-1
j_call: TRBJ1-6
cdr3_aa: ASSLIAGFDNSPLH

v_call: TRBV27
j_call: TRBJ2-3
cdr3_aa: ASSRGLAGGLAFSDTQY

v_call: TRBV19
j_call: TRBJ2-1
cdr3_aa: ASSGDRAYNEQF

v_call: TRBV9
j_call: TRBJ2-7
cdr3_aa: ASSVGGNTYEQY

v_call: TRBV29-1
j_call: TRBJ2-1
cdr3_aa: SGAHNEQF

v_call: TRBV9
j_call: TRBJ1-1
cdr3_aa: ASSPSMLNRGVTEAF

v_call: TRBV19
j_call: TRBJ1-5
cdr3_aa: ASTDRVGQPQH

v_call: TRBV7-9
j_call: TRBJ1-2
cdr3_aa: ASSLATLPGGYT

v_call: TRBV30
j_call: TRBJ2-6
cdr3_aa: AEGPSGANVLT

v_call: TRBV4-1
j_call: TRBJ1-1
cdr3_aa: ASSQKKPGHSLNTEAF

v_call: TRBV3-1/TRBV3-2
j_call: TRBJ2-5
cdr3_aa: ASSQEETQY

v_call: TRBV5-1
j_call: TRBJ1-4
cdr3_aa: ASSYTGREKLF

v_call: TRBV24-1
j_call: TRBJ2-6
cdr3_aa: ATSDFSSGANVLT

v_call: TRBV5-1
j_call: TRBJ2-1
cdr3_aa: ASSFSGGEYEQF

v_call: TRBV3-1/TRBV3-2
j_call: TRBJ2-3
cdr3_aa: ASSPSGGITDTQY

v_call: TRBV12-5
j_call: TRBJ1-2
cdr3_aa: ASVMTAVDGYT

v_call: TRBV5-1
j_call: TRBJ2-7
cdr3_aa: ASSSTAGTGAEQY

v_call: TRBV14
j_call: TRBJ1-2
cdr3_aa: ASSRLEQGPNQGYT

v_call: TRBV6-2/TRBV6-3
j_call: TRBJ1-5
cdr3_aa: ASSFTGRGFDQPQH

v_call: TRBV7-2
j_call: TRBJ1-2
cdr3_aa: ASSRSSGGNYGYT

v_call: TRBV7-3
j_call: TRBJ2-2
cdr3_aa: ASSPTGMNTGELF

v_call: TRBV29-1
j_call: TRBJ1-2
cdr3_aa: SVEGQGSGGYT

v_call: TRBV7-9
j_call: TRBJ2-7
cdr3_aa: ASSLADPTEQY

v_call: TRBV4-2
j_call: TRBJ1-4
cdr3_aa: ASSQGGRNNEKLF

v_call: TRBV5-4
j_call: TRBJ2-1
cdr3_aa: ASSFQRGGYNEQF

v_call: TRBV20-1
j_call: TRBJ2-5
cdr3_aa: SASKPGLVSEGTQY

v_call: TRBV6-4
j_call: TRBJ2-1
cdr3_aa: ASSEGPLTEQF

v_call: TRBV2
j_call: TRBJ1-1
cdr3_aa: ASSTRKGTEAF

v_call: TRBV2
j_call: TRBJ1-2
cdr3_aa: ASSSRQFYGYT

v_call: TRBV5-1
j_call: TRBJ1-2
cdr3_aa: ASSLDTVNYGYT